This T cell receptor (beta chain) was sequenced during a study of response to subunit inactivated influenza vaccine. This CDR3 region has 16 residues. Germline V CDR1 and CDR2: MGHRA, YSYEKL. The ends lost 1 base at V and 2 bases at J; junction bases unmatched: 5. TCRdb re-called the RT-PCR reads with MiXCR, one entry per CDR3 protein. The sample consists of hundreds of thousands of distinct CDR3 sequences, approximately 13% of them appearing once. The chain recombines TRBV4-1 with TRBJ1-5; the match to TRBD1 covers 7 bases. Material: PBMCs from blood, obtained less than 15 days before vaccination. This TCR was recovered from a middle-aged man who received an inactivated influenza vaccine. The CDR3 protein is CASSQGQGRGNQPQHF. The CDR3 DNA is TGCGCCAGCAGCCAAGGACAGGGACGGGGCAATCAGCCCCAGCATTTT.